These 17 T cell receptor beta chains came from one sample sequenced in a study of T-cell memory formation after mild COVID-19. TCRdb ran MiXCR on the 5' RACE reads and lists one entry per CDR3 protein. The table records 110,000 or so distinct CDR3 sequences, 15% to 20% of them present only once. The sample taken for sequencing was PBMCs or a T cell subset sorted from them (not recorded which). Receptors were obtained from a man younger than 30 who had mild COVID-19 (a few samples of this study predate the infection). Cell type and time point are not known.

There are a few counts of this clonotype. This chain links TRBV6-2 or TRBV6-3 with TRBJ2-3; D uncertain. Trimming cost V 0 bases and J 5 bases, with 12 bases left between them. Germline CDR1 is MNHEY and CDR2 is SVGEGT. The CDR3 is 15 amino acids. The CDR3: CASSYSGRSGDTQYF. The CDR3, as DNA: TGTGCCAGCAGTTACTCAGGGCGATCCGGAGATACGCAGTATTTT.

CDR3 loop: CASSARPDTRSGTEAFF. The CDR3 coding sequence is TGTGCCAGCAGCGCACGACCGGACACTCGGAGCGGCACTGAAGCTTTCTTT. The rearrangement links TRBV9 to TRBJ1-1; D perhaps matches TRBD1 (5 bases). The germline CDR1 and CDR2 sequences are SGDLS and YYNGEE. V lost 3 bases and J 4 bases, leaving 22 bases between the germline ends. The length of the CDR3 is 17 residues.

This chain uses TRBV5-1 with TRBJ1-1, with D perhaps TRBD1 (6 bases). The CDR3 is made up of 14 amino acids. V was cut by 0 bases and J by 7 bases, with 13 bases left in between. Germline V gene data show CDR1 as SGHRS and CDR2 as YFSETQ. The CDR3: CASSLATGRDEAFF. The CDR3 nucleotides read TGCGCCAGCAGCTTGGCTACAGGGAGGGATGAAGCTTTCTTT.

In its sample, this clonotype was seen many times. The chain carries TRBV4-1 and TRBJ2-5; 9 bases match TRBD1. J was trimmed by 5 bases and V by 4 bases; bases with no gene match: 5. The CDR3 is 14 residues long. CDR1 and CDR2 (germline): MGHRA, YSYEKL. CDR3 region: CASSRDREMETQYF. CDR3 sequence (DNA): TGCGCCAGCAGCCGGGACAGGGAGATGGAGACCCAGTACTTC.

This chain links TRBV12-3 or TRBV12-4 with TRBJ1-2; the match to TRBD1 covers 7 bases. There are 12 residues in the CDR3. J gave up 12 bases and V 5 bases, and 9 bases lay outside the gene matches. In DNA, the CDR3 is TGTGCCAGCAGTAGAACACCAGGGGGGAACACCTTC. Translating it yields CASSRTPGGNTF.

This clonotype appeared a few times. The J gene is TRBJ2-7, the V gene TRBV12-3 or TRBV12-4; the D gene is possibly TRBD1 (5 bases). Between the trimmed V and J ends, which lost 5 bases and 2 bases, there was a span of 22 bases. This CDR3 comprises 17 residues. The CDR3 is CASSPPLPRQLPYEQYF. The CDR3 DNA sequence: TGTGCCAGCAGTCCGCCTTTGCCCCGACAGTTGCCCTACGAGCAGTACTTC.

In DNA form, the CDR3 reads TGTGCCAGCAGTTCTCCCGGACGAGGGAACACTGAAGCTTTCTTT. It translates to CASSSPGRGNTEAFF. The chain uses TRBV27 and TRBJ1-1; no firm D call. The germline V gene encodes CDR1 MNHEY and CDR2 SMNVEV (reference sequence). The CDR3 runs to 15 residues. The germline V and J ends were trimmed by 4 bases and 1 base, with 13 bases remaining between them.

This clonotype has a handful of counts. The chain joins TRBV28 to TRBJ2-7; D gene ambiguous. Trimming left V 4 bases short and J 4 bases short, with 11 bases between. Germline CDR1 reads MDHEN; CDR2 reads SYDVKM. This CDR3 spans 13 amino acids. CDR3 nucleotides: TGTGCCAGCAGTTCACACGACCGATACGAGCAGTACGTC. Translation gives CASSSHDRYEQYV.

The chain uses TRBV20-1 and TRBJ2-5; D is unclear. There are 13 residues in the CDR3. Germline V gene data show CDR1 as DFQATT and CDR2 as SNEGSKA (reference sequence). V gave up 2 bases and J gave up 5 bases, with 12 bases separating them. In DNA, the CDR3 is TGCAGTGCTAGACTTCTCGTTGGGGAGACCCAGTACTTC. Translation: CSARLLVGETQYF.

This clonotype appeared a few times. The V and J genes are TRBV18 and TRBJ2-7; 9 nucleotides match TRBD1. After removal of 3 bases from V and 7 bases from J, the junction contained 4 bases not matched to a gene. The CDR3 sequence is 13 residues long. CDR1 is KGHSH, CDR2 LQKENI, per germline. The CDR3 sequence: CASSPGTGQEQYV. Here the CDR3 DNA reads TGTGCCAGCTCACCGGGGACAGGGCAAGAGCAGTACGTC.

This clonotype was detected a few times. The chain recombines TRBV5-6 with TRBJ2-3, with D perhaps being TRBD1 or TRBD2 (5 bases each). The V end was cut by 2 bases, the J end by 2 bases, with 12 bases between. Germline values: CDR1 SGHDT, CDR2 YYEEEE. The CDR3 is 15 amino acids. The CDR3 nucleotides are TGTGCCAGCAGCTTAAGAGGGGTTTTCACAGATACGCAGTATTTT. Protein: CASSLRGVFTDTQYF.

This chain uses TRBV5-1 with TRBJ1-3, with D uncertain. The V end lost 0 bases, the J end lost 1 base, and 11 bases lay between the germline ends. The germline CDR1 and CDR2 sequences are SGHRS and YFSETQ. CDR3 length: 16 amino acids. CDR3 sequence: CASSLDGLLSGNTIYF. CDR3 sequence (DNA): TGCGCCAGCAGCTTGGACGGGCTCCTATCTGGAAACACCATATATTTT.

The V and J genes are TRBV15 and TRBJ1-2, with 7 bases that match TRBD1. CDR3 length: 15 residues. CDR1 and CDR2 from the germline V gene are LNHNV and YYDKDF (reference sequence). The junction had 18 bases not matched to a gene; V was cut back by 3 bases and J by 14 bases. The CDR3 DNA sequence: TGTGCCACCAGCAGGAACTGGGAAGGGGGCGGTGTGCGGACCTTC. Encoded protein: CATSRNWEGGGVRTF.

This clonotype was seen ten or more times. The chain is built from TRBV18 and TRBJ1-2; 10 nucleotides agree with TRBD1. Trimming removed 1 base from V and 4 bases from J; junction bases left unmatched: 0. The CDR3 consists of 14 residues. CDR1 is KGHSH, CDR2 LQKENI, per germline. The CDR3 region has the DNA TGTGCCAGCTCACCACGGACAGGGGGCTATGGCTACACCTTC. Its protein product is CASSPRTGGYGYTF.

This chain's CDR3 is CASSLWGQAHTGELFF. The CDR3 bases are TGCGCCAGCAGCTTGTGGGGGCAGGCGCACACCGGGGAGCTGTTTTTT. V usage is TRBV5-1 and J usage is TRBJ2-2; D might be TRBD1 (6 bases). Trimming removed 1 base at V and 3 bases at J, with 13 bases between. The CDR3 covers 16 residues. Germline lookup yields CDR1 SGHRS and CDR2 YFSETQ.

This clonotype was found a few times. The gene calls are TRBV7-2 and TRBJ1-1; D unresolved. Germline assignment: CDR1 SGHTA and CDR2 FQGNSA. With 3 bases removed from V and 1 base from J, the gap between germline ends came to 6 bases. This CDR3 has 13 residues. This chain's CDR3 is CASSFMANTEAFF. The CDR3 nucleotides are TGTGCCAGCAGCTTTATGGCGAACACTGAAGCTTTCTTT.

There are a few counts of this clonotype. The chain combines TRBV28 with TRBJ1-6; D may be TRBD1 (5 bases). Trimming removed 8 bases at V and 9 bases at J, with 20 bases between. Per germline, CDR1 MDHEN and CDR2 SYDVKM. The CDR3 totals 15 residues. The CDR3 region has the DNA TGTGCCAGCTTACTGCCGGGCCCTAGGGGTTCACCCCTCCACTTT. The encoded protein is CASLLPGPRGSPLHF.